Described below is a single T cell receptor beta chain sequence and its context. The source of the sample is a study of cytomegalovirus exposure and HLA in healthy donors. V lost 4 bases and J 7 bases, leaving 17 bases between the germline ends. CDR3 length: 14 residues. Germline V gene data show CDR1 as SGHDT and CDR2 as YYEEEE. With 60 Vbeta and 13 Jbeta primers, the PCR was carried out. Libraries were prepared by immunoSEQ multiplex PCR; TCRdb keeps only in-frame clonotypes and omits some of them. This table holds 150,000 to 200,000 clones, 70% to 80% found once. Specimen: PBMCs. The chain links TRBV5-6 to TRBJ1-2; D unclear. This TCR was recovered from a man aged 55 to 70 in good health and CMV-seronegative. Written as DNA, the CDR3 is TGTGCCAGCAGCGCACAAGGCGGGAGCGGTGGCTACACCTTC. This translates into CASSAQGGSGGYTF.